This T cell receptor (beta chain) is from a study of Ad26.COV2.S vaccination and SARS-CoV-2 variants. This CDR3 spans 12 amino acids. The ends were cut back, 4 bases at V and 7 bases at J, with 8 bases in the middle. CDR1 ENHRY and CDR2 SYGVKD come from the germline V gene. Libraries were prepared by immunoSEQ multiplex PCR; TCRdb keeps only in-frame clonotypes and omits some of them. The sample yields approximately 97,000 clones, around 81% seen once. Sequencing used peripheral blood, obtained after recovery from COVID-19. This receptor was obtained from a human donor who had recovered from COVID-19. V usage is TRBV10-3 and J usage is TRBJ2-1; no definite D call. CDR3 loop: CAISVQLNEQFF. The CDR3 DNA is TGTGCCATCAGTGTCCAATTGAATGAGCAGTTCTTC.